This T cell receptor beta chain was documented in a study of shared clonotypes between healthy human individuals. Study findings and constraints: Having only a few donors restricted how much genetic and exposure-history diversity was captured. Clonotype sharing among donors was expected to depend on sequencing depth. Sampling covered blood only; tissue repertoires likely differ.

About this clone itself: Its target is not known.

Per germline, CDR1 SGDLS and CDR2 YYNGEE. The J segment lost 5 bases and the V segment lost 3 bases, leaving 6 bases of the junction unmatched. The CDR3 has 14 residues. TCRdb's copy holds only in-frame clones and misses some; the assay was immunoSEQ multiplex PCR. Of about 530,000 clones listed, 60% to 80% are singletons. Donors, healthy HIV-negative adults, lacked recent acute infections or vaccinations. V usage is TRBV9 and J usage is TRBJ2-5; TRBD2 agrees at 8 bases. Sequencing was performed on PBMCs. The clonotype was recovered from a woman in her forties in good health. Some clones in this sample may be carry-over from other donors' samples. This chain's CDR3 is CASSDAGLDETQYF. CDR3 DNA: TGTGCCAGCAGCGATGCGGGACTAGACGAGACCCAGTACTTC.